This TCR beta chain is from a study of shared clonotypes between healthy human individuals. Whole-study results and caveats: Non-shared clonotypes were found to have lower generation probabilities than the clonotypes that were shared by all four of the sorted-subset donors. What rarefaction showed was incomplete sorted-subset sequencing despite large depth.

Clones were sequenced by immunoSEQ multiplex PCR, and TCRdb holds only the in-frame ones, with some missing. The profile shows over 2 million clones, just under 95% of them singletons. This clone has just a few counts. Its antigen is currently unknown. CDR3 length: 14 amino acids. The ends lost 2 bases at V and 5 bases at J; junction bases unmatched: 6. Germline loops: CDR1 MNHEY, CDR2 SMNVEV (reference sequence). The naive CD8 subset, CD45RO-negative cells positively selected for CCR7, excluded terminally differentiated effector memory CD45RA+ cells. The material sequenced was naive CD8+ T cells sorted from blood. The clonotype comes from a young man in good health. The chain uses TRBV27 and TRBJ2-7; TRBD1 agrees at 7 bases. The CDR3, as DNA: TGTGCCAGCAGTTTAGACAGGGTGGCTGACGAGCAGTACTTC. It codes for CASSLDRVADEQYF.